These T cell receptor beta chains were read from a single sample in a study of blood T cell repertoires in acute mononucleosis. The method was immunoSEQ multiplex PCR; TCRdb's version includes in-frame clones alone and lacks a portion of them. Seen here are 6,500 to 7,500 clones, less than 30% observed once, and the top ten hold under 35%. Sequenced material: EBV YVL epitope tetramer+ CD8+ T cells sorted from PBMCs, taken during acute infectious mononucleosis. The receptor source for this set is a young woman with infectious mononucleosis caused by EBV. Each CDR3 is given with its conserved first and last residue. Fields, in order: J gene, D gene, V gene, clone size, CDR3 protein. A D gene is named only where the DNA matches it firmly. The size entry is marked missing in some rows and otherwise reads once, few, many or a size class.

TRBJ2-7,.,TRBV18,.,CASSLAGPSSYEQYF
.,.,TRBV25-1,.,CASCALSYEQYF
TRBJ1-2,.,TRBV7-3,many,CASRKDSIPNYGYTF
TRBJ2-7,.,TRBV23-1,once,CSVGQGPYEQYF
TRBJ2-3,TRBD2,TRBV25-1,.,CASTDLAGGLTDTQYF
TRBJ2-7,.,TRBV5-4,.,CASSPPPQAVYEQYF
TRBJ2-2,.,TRBV13,.,CASSSPMGTWGRDTGELFF
TRBJ2-5,.,TRBV11-2,.,CAMRELAGQETQYF
TRBJ2-1,.,TRBV4-3,many,CASSQVGEDEQFF
TRBJ1-2,.,TRBV7-3,.,CASSVEDLRYGYTF
TRBJ2-2,.,TRBV13,many,CASSSLLDTGELFF
TRBJ2-3,.,TRBV6-5,few,CASLNPRGTDTQYF
TRBJ2-3,.,TRBV7-3,many,CASSFDLTDTQYF
TRBJ2-5,.,TRBV7-9,.,CASSSTYPGSVGETQYF
TRBJ2-7,TRBD2,TRBV13,few,CASTLAGSGEQYF
TRBJ2-7,.,TRBV6-5,few,CAIKGQRDYEQYF